This T cell receptor beta chain was retrieved from a study of blood T cell repertoires in COVID-19 (dated by TCRdb to 2018 to 2020). General notes on the study: Samples from collaborators originated in the United States, Italy and Spain and spanned both the acute and convalescent phases of COVID-19. The prospective study material was composed of cDNA or gDNA derived from T cells, B-cell-depleted T cells, or PBMCs. Subjects who had been exposed to COVID-19, were actively infected with it, or had recovered from it provided the deeply sampled blood TCRbeta repertoires that made up the dataset. The repertoires were made available in a free public database intended to serve as a resource for research on the immune response to SARS-CoV-2. The samples were drawn from the first 160 participants of the ongoing ImmuneRACE study and from over 950 subjects provided by 6 global collaborators. A de-identified subject ID, COVID-19 status, age in years and sex were almost always included in the sample metadata. HLA class I and class II types, where available, came from metadata supplied by the sample provider rather than from assay-based typing. Broad study findings and their caveats: The quantity of clinical and demographic metadata differed by source and by participant and was supplied without curation.

The immunoSEQ Assay, a bias-controlled multiplex PCR, was used to amplify TCRbeta CDR3 regions from genomic DNA. The study's processing was this. Within the assay, amplification of reference gene primers was used to estimate how many nucleated cells each sample contained. To quantify the absolute abundance of each unique TCRbeta CDR3 rearrangement, sequence reads were collapsed and filtered. Productive Simpson clonality was computed per sample as the square root of Simpson's diversity index over productive rearrangements. The table was pulled from immuneACCESS by TCRdb, which kept in-frame rearrangements only. Such tables lose some clones; where checked, under half of the loss comes from unresolved V genes, and the rest has no known cause. V and J calls and clone size are as listed in that table; D and trimming were resolved from the DNA. Here the sample has about 120,000 clones; 81% occur a single time. The ten largest clones represent 8% to 13% of the sample.

This clone was seen once. Its binding antigen is unknown. No much larger clonotype is one base removed from it; base qualities were not supplied. The CDR3, from cysteine to phenylalanine, totals 15 residues. The kept DNA is CDR3 alone, 45 bases in frame from the first base. Compared with germline, V lacks 3 bases and J lacks 5 bases; bases without a gene match: 8. CDR1 and CDR2, looked up from the germline V gene (reference sequence), are DFQATT and SNEGSKA. The collaborating institutions used their own protocols to collect whole blood in K2EDTA tubes. Collaborator samples were shipped for TCRbeta analysis as frozen whole blood, isolated PBMCs, or DNA extracted from either sample type.

The sequence joins TRBV20-1 to TRBJ2-2; TRBD2 fits 8 bases in the junction. Sequences were obtained from peripheral blood. The sequence came from a human donor in a cohort sampled during active COVID-19. The nucleotide sequence reads as follows: TGCAGTGCTAGTAATTTAGCGGGGAAAACCGGGGAGCTGTTTTTT. This is translated as CSASNLAGKTGELFF.